One sample yielded the 5 T cell receptor beta chains listed below, sequenced in a study of blood T cell repertoires in COVID-19. The repertoire was sequenced with immunoSEQ multiplex PCR; TCRdb's copy has only in-frame clones and lacks some. The table has roughly 49,000 clones, around 83% seen once; the top ten hold 5.5% to 7.5%. The specimen sequenced was peripheral blood. The receptor source for this set is a woman of 80 years or more with acute or convalescent COVID-19.

This chain uses TRBV29-1 with TRBJ1-5, with 7 bases matching TRBD1. Germline V gene sequence: CDR1 SQVTM, CDR2 ANQGSEA. Trimming cost V 7 bases and J 4 bases; bases outside gene matches: 7. This CDR3 is 13 amino acids long. The CDR3, as DNA: TGCAGCGGCTCGACAGGGAGGAATCAGCCCCAGCATTTT. It yields the protein CSGSTGRNQPQHF. The full variable domain, with the rest looked up from reference TRBV29-1 and TRBJ1-5, is SAVISQKPSRDICQRGTSLTIQCQVDSQVTMMFWYRQQPGQSLTLIATANQGSEATYESGFVIDKFPISRPNLTFSTLTVSNMSPEDSSIYLCSGSTGRNQPQHFGDGTRLSIL.

The chain uses TRBV7-8 and TRBJ1-1; 11 nucleotides align to TRBD1. The CDR3 is 15 residues long. Germline-derived CDR1 and CDR2 are SGHVS and FQNEAQ. Trimming at V came to 4 bases and at J to 5 bases, leaving 6 bases not matched to a gene. The CDR3 sequence is CASSSRTGGSTEAFF. CDR3 sequence (DNA): TGTGCCAGCAGCTCCAGGACAGGGGGCTCAACTGAAGCTTTCTTT.

This clone was seen a handful of times. The chain is built from TRBV19 and TRBJ1-5, with unresolved D. The CDR3 runs 15 residues. The V and J ends lost 5 bases and 0 bases respectively, with 11 bases between them. The germline V gene has CDR1 LNHDA and CDR2 SQIVND (reference sequence). The CDR3 protein is CASSPDIGSNQPQHF. The CDR3 DNA reads as TGTGCCAGTAGTCCCGACATCGGTAGCAATCAGCCCCAGCATTTT.

J is TRBJ1-2 and V is TRBV6-2 or TRBV6-3, with D possibly TRBD1 on 6 matching bases. V lost 1 base and J 3 bases, leaving 12 bases between the germline ends. The CDR3 is 15 amino acids. The germline CDR1 and CDR2 sequences are MNHEY and SVGEGT. The CDR3 loop is CASSYWQGRDYGYTF. The CDR3 DNA reads TGTGCCAGCAGTTACTGGCAGGGGAGGGACTATGGCTACACCTTC.

This clone is medium-sized by share. The V and J genes are TRBV7-8 and TRBJ1-1; 11 bases agree with TRBD1. This CDR3 has 14 amino acids. Trimming took 1 base from V and 11 from J; bases not matched to a gene: 6. Per the germline V gene, CDR1 is SGHVS and CDR2 is FQNEAQ. CDR3 amino acids: CASSLGGQGGVAFF. The CDR3 DNA is TGTGCCAGCAGCTTAGGGGGACAGGGGGGAGTGGCTTTCTTT.